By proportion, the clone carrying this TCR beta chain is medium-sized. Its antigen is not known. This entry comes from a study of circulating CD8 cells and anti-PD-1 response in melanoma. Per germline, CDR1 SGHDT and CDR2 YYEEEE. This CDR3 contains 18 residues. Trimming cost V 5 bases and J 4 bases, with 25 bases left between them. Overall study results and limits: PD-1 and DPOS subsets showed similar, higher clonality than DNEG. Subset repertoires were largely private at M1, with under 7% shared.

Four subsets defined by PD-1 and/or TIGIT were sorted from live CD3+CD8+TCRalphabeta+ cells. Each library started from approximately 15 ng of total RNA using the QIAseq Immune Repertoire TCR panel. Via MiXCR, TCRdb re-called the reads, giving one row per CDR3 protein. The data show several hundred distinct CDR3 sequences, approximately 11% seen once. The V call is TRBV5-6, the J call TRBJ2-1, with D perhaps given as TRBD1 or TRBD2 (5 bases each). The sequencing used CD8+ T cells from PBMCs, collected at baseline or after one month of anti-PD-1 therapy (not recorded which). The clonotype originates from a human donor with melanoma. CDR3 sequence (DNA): TGTGCCAGCAGTCGTCTCATTTCCGGGGCGGAGGCTTACAATGAGCAGTTCTTC. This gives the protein CASSRLISGAEAYNEQFF.